What follows are 12 T cell receptor beta chains derived from one specimen sequenced in a study of T cell repertoires in cytomegalovirus infection. Using its own MiXCR run on the reads, TCRdb lists one record per CDR3 protein. The sample has over 150,000 distinct CDR3 sequences; approximately 15% are singletons. What was sequenced was PBMCs. The receptor set was obtained from a human donor in good health (CMV status not recorded). Some clones in this sample may be carry-over from other donors' samples.

This clonotype occurred many times. The V and J genes are TRBV7-3 and TRBJ2-5; perhaps TRBD2 as D (6 bases). The CDR3 sequence is 13 residues long. Per germline, CDR1 SGHTA and CDR2 FQGTGA. Trimming left V 1 base short and J 5 bases short, with 8 bases between. The chain's CDR3 is CASSLNAGETQYF. CDR3 bases: TGTGCCAGCAGCTTAAATGCGGGGGAGACCCAGTACTTC. Looking up the rest from reference TRBV7-3 and TRBJ2-5 gives the full variable domain: GAGVSQTPSNKVTEKGKYVELRCDPISGHTALYWYRQSLGQGPEFLIYFQGTGAADDSGLPNDRFFAVRPEGSVSTLKIQRTERGDSAVYLCASSLNAGETQYFGPGTRLLVL.

The chain recombines TRBV29-1 with TRBJ2-3, with no clear D. Trimming removed 6 bases at V and 4 bases at J, with 11 bases between. This CDR3 comprises 12 residues. Germline V gene sequence: CDR1 SQVTM, CDR2 ANQGSEA. The CDR3 coding sequence is TGCAGCGTCCGGGCCGGAGCAGATACGCAGTATTTT. It is translated as CSVRAGADTQYF.

Ten or more counts support this clonotype. This chain joins TRBV7-9 and TRBJ2-7; TRBD1 aligns across 12 bases. Germline values: CDR1 SEHNR, CDR2 FQNEAQ (reference sequence). CDR3 size: 14 residues. V was clipped by 5 bases and J by 5 bases; unmatched bases: 4. CDR3 nucleotides: TGTGCCAGCAGCGCGGGACAGGGGGCCCACGAGCAGTACTTC. It encodes CASSAGQGAHEQYF.

The V gene is TRBV24-1, the J gene TRBJ1-1, with TRBD1 matching over 7 bases. V was clipped by 1 base and J by 1 base; unmatched bases: 14. The CDR3 is 19 residues long. Germline CDR1 reads KGHDR; CDR2 reads SFDVKD. DNA of the CDR3: TGTGCCACCAGTGATTTCCCGGGACAGACGCCATATACGAACACTGAAGCTTTCTTT. It encodes CATSDFPGQTPYTNTEAFF.

The chain employs TRBV20-1 and TRBJ2-7, with a weak D call TRBD1 (5 bases). This CDR3 region has 14 residues. V shed 0 bases and J shed 5 bases, with 14 bases lying between them. The germline gives CDR1 DFQATT, CDR2 SNEGSKA (reference sequence). Here the CDR3 reads CSARDVVRVHEQYF. CDR3 sequence (DNA): TGCAGTGCTAGAGATGTGGTCAGGGTCCACGAGCAGTACTTC.

This clonotype has ten or more counts. The J gene is TRBJ1-1, the V gene TRBV12-3 or TRBV12-4, with a weak D call TRBD1 (5 bases). The CDR3 is 15 amino acids. V shed 2 bases and J shed 1 base, with 11 bases lying between them. CDR3 sequence reads: CASSLRGLPNTEAFF. The DNA of the CDR3 is TGTGCCAGCAGTTTAAGGGGCCTTCCGAACACTGAAGCTTTCTTT.

This clonotype appeared many times. CDR3 DNA sequence: TGTGCCAGCAGCCTTTCCCGACTAGCGGGTGGCTCCTACAATGAGCAGTTCTTC. It yields the protein CASSLSRLAGGSYNEQFF. V is TRBV7-2 and J is TRBJ2-1, with 10 nucleotides matching TRBD2. CDR1 is SGHTA and CDR2 is FQGNSA in the germline V gene. The V gene end was trimmed by 5 bases and the J gene end by 0 bases; junction bases not matched to a gene: 10. This CDR3 region has 18 residues.

J is TRBJ1-5 and V is TRBV20-1; no firm D call. The CDR3 has 13 amino acids. Germline values: CDR1 DFQATT, CDR2 SNEGSKA (reference sequence). With 6 bases removed from V and 2 bases from J, the gap between germline ends came to 11 bases. This CDR3 reads CSAFQSRNQPQHF. The CDR3 DNA follows: TGCAGTGCCTTTCAGAGTCGCAATCAGCCCCAGCATTTT.

Ten or more counts support this clonotype. The rearrangement links TRBV6-2 or TRBV6-3 to TRBJ2-1; 11 bases match TRBD2. V shed 5 bases, J shed 8 bases, and the junction held 8 bases outside the gene matches. Germline values: CDR1 MNHEY, CDR2 SVGEGT. This CDR3 spans 15 amino acids. In DNA, the CDR3 is TGTGCCAGCAGTCCTAGACTAGCGGGAAAAGATGAGCAGTTCTTC. The encoded protein is CASSPRLAGKDEQFF.

This clonotype was observed many times. The chain has TRBV11-1 and TRBJ2-7; D is undetermined. Germline CDR1 reads SGHAT; CDR2 reads FQDESV (reference sequence). Trimming removed 2 bases at V and 7 bases at J, with 18 bases between. The CDR3 covers 15 residues. Here the CDR3 reads CASSLIETGLGEQYF. CDR3 DNA: TGTGCCAGCAGCTTAATAGAGACTGGCCTGGGGGAGCAGTACTTC.

V usage is TRBV6-2 or TRBV6-3 and J usage is TRBJ2-3, with TRBD1 identical over 7 bases. CDR3 length: 15 amino acids. J lost 4 bases, V lost 7 bases, and 11 bases had no gene match. CDR1 is MNHEY, CDR2 SVGEGT, per germline. The CDR3 region is CASNDFRGLADTQYF. CDR3 nucleotides: TGTGCCAGCAACGACTTTAGGGGGCTGGCAGATACGCAGTATTTT.

This clonotype was observed at least ten times. The V and J genes are TRBV12-5 and TRBJ2-7; maybe TRBD1 (6 bases). CDR1 LGHNT and CDR2 FRNRAP come from the germline V gene. The CDR3 consists of 13 residues. The V and J ends lost 6 bases and 7 bases respectively, with 16 bases between them. Written as DNA, the CDR3 is TGTGCTAGTGGCCTCGGACAGTTTGGTGAGCAGTACTTC. Its protein product is CASGLGQFGEQYF.